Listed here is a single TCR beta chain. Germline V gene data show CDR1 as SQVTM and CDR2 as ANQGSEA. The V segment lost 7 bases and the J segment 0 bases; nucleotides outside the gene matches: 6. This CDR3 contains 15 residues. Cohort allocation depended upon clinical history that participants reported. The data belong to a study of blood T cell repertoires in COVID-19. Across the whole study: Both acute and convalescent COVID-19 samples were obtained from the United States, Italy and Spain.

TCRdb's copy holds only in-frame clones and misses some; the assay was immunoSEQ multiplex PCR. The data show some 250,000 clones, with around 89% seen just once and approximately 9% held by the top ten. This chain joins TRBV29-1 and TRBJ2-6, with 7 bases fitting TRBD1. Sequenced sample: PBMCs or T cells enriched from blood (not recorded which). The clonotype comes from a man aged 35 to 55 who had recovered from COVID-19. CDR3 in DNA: TGCAGCGCCTCACAGGGGAACTCTGGGGCCAACGTCCTGACTTTC. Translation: CSASQGNSGANVLTF.